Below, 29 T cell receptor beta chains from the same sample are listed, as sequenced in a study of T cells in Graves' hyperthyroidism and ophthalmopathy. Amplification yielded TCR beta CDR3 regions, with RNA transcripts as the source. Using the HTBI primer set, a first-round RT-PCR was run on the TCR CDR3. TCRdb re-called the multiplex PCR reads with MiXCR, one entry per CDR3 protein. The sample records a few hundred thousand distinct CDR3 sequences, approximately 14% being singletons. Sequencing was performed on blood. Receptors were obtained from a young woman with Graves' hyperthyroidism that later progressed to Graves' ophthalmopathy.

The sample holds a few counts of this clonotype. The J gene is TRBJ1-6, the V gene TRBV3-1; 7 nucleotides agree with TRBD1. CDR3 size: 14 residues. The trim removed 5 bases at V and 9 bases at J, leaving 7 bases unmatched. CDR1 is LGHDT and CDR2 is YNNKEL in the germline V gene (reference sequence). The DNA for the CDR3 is TGTGCCAGCAGCTTCGAACAGGGGAGTTCACCCCTCCACTTT. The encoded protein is CASSFEQGSSPLHF.

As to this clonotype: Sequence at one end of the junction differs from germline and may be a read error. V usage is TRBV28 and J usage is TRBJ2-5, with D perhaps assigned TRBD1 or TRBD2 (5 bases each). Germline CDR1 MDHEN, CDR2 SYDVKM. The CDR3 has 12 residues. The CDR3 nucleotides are TGTACCAGCAGTTCAGGGAGTACGTTTCTGTACTTC. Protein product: CTSSSGSTFLYF.

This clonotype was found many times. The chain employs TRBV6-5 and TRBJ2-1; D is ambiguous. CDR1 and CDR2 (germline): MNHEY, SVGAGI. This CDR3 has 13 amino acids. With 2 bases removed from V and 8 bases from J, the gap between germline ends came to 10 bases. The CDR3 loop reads CASSYRSGDEQFF. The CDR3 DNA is TGTGCCAGCAGTTACCGCTCGGGCGATGAGCAGTTCTTC.

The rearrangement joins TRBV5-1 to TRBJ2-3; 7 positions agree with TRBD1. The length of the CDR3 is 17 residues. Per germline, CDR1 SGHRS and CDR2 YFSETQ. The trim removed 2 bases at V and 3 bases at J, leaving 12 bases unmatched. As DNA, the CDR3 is TGCGCCAGCAGCTTTTCCACCGGGACAGTAATAACAGATACGCAGTATTTT. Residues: CASSFSTGTVITDTQYF.

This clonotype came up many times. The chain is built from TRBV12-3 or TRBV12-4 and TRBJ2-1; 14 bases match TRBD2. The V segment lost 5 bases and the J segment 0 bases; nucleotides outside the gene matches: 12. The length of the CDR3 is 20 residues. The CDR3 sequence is CASSKTGTSGRGSSYNEQFF. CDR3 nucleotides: TGTGCCAGCAGTAAGACCGGGACTAGCGGGAGAGGGAGCTCCTACAATGAGCAGTTCTTC.

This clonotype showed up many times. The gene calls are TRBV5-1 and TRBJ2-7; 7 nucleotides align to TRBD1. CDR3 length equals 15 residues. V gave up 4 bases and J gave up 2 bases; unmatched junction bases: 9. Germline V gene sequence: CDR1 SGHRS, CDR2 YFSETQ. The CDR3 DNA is TGCGCCAGCAGCACGGGACAGCCGAACGCCTACGAGCAGTACTTC. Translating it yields CASSTGQPNAYEQYF.

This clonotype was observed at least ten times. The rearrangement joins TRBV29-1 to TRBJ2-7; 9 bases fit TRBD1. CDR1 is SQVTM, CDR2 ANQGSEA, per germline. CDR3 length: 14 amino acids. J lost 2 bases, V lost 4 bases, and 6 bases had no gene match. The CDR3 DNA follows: TGCAGCGTTGCCCGGGACAGGGCCACCTACGAGCAGTACTTC. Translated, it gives CSVARDRATYEQYF.

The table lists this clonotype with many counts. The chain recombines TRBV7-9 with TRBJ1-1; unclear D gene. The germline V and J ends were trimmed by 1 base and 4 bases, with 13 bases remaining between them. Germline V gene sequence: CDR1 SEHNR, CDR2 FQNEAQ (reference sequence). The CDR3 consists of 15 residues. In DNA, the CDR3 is TGTGCCAGCAGCTTAGGGACGGGCAAGACCACTGAAGCTTTCTTT. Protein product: CASSLGTGKTTEAFF.

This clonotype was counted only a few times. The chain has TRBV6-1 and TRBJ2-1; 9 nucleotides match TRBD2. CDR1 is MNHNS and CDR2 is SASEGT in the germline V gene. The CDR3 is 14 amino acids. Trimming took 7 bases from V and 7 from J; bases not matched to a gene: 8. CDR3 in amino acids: CASNAGGPSNEQFF. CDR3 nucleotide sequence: TGTGCCAGCAACGCGGGAGGGCCTTCGAATGAGCAGTTCTTC.

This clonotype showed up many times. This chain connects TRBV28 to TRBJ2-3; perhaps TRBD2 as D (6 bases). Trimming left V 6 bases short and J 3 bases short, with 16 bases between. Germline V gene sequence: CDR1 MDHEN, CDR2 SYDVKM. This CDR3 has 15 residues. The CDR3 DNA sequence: TGTGCCAGCAGCCTTGGGGGGATAGGAACAGATACGCAGTATTTT. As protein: CASSLGGIGTDTQYF.

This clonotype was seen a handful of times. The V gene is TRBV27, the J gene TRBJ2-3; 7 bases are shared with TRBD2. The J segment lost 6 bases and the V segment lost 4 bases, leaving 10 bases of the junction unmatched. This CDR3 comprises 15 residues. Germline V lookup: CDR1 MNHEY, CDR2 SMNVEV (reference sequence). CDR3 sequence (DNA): TGTGCCAGCAGTTATGTTGGGAGGGCTCGGGATACGCAGTATTTT. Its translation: CASSYVGRARDTQYF.

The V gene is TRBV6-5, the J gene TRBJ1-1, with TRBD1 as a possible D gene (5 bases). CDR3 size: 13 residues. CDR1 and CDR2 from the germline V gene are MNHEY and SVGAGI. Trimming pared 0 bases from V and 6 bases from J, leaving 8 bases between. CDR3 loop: CASSYSLGAEAFF. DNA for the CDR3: TGTGCCAGCAGTTACTCGTTGGGGGCTGAAGCTTTCTTT.

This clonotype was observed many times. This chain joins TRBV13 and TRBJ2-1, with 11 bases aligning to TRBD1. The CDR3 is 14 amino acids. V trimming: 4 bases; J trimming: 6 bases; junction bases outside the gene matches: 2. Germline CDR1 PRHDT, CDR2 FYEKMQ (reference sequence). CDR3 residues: CASSYGQGANEQFF. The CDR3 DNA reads TGTGCCAGCAGCTACGGACAGGGGGCCAATGAGCAGTTCTTC.

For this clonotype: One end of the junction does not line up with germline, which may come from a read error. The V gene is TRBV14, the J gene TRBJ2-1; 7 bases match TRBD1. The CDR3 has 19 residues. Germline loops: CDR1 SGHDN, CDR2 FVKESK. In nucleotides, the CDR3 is TGTGCCAGCAGCCACCGAACCGTAACAGGGGCGCTCTCCAACAATGAGCAGTTCTTC. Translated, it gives CASSHRTVTGALSNNEQFF.

The CDR3 region is CASTLQGLGRPTYEQYF. The CDR3 nucleotides are TGTGCCAGCACACTTCAGGGTCTAGGTAGGCCTACCTACGAGCAGTACTTC. The gene calls are TRBV7-2 and TRBJ2-7; tentatively, D is TRBD1 (5 bases). The CDR3 loop spans 17 amino acids. Trimming shortened V by 7 bases and J by 2 bases, and 24 bases separated the two germline ends. The V gene's germline CDR1 is SGHTA and CDR2 FQGNSA.

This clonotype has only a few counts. This CDR3 is CASSLALAGVEQYF. The CDR3 coding sequence is TGTGCCAGCAGCTTGGCCCTAGCGGGAGTCGAGCAGTACTTC. This rearrangement joins TRBV5-6 to TRBJ2-7, with 10 positions matching TRBD2. Unmatched junction bases numbered 3, after V lost 0 bases and J lost 6 bases. The CDR3 is 14 amino acids. Germline V gives CDR1 SGHDT, CDR2 YYEEEE.

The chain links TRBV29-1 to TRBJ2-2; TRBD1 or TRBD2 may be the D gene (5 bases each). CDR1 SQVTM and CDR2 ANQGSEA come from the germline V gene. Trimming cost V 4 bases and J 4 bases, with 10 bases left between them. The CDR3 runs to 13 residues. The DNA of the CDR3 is TGCAGCGTTGGGAGTGGGGGCACCGGGGAGCTGTTTTTT. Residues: CSVGSGGTGELFF.

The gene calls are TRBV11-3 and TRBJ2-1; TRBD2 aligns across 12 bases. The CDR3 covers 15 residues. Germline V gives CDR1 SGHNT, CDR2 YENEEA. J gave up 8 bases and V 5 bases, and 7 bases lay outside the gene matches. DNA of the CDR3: TGTGCCAGCAGCCCCAGGACTAGCGGGAACGATGAGCAGTTCTTC. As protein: CASSPRTSGNDEQFF.

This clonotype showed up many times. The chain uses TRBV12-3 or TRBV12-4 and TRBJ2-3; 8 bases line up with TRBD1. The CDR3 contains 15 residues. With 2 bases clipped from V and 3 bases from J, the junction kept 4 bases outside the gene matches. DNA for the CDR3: TGTGCCAGCAGTTTAACAGGGGGAAAGACAGATACGCAGTATTTT. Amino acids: CASSLTGGKTDTQYF.

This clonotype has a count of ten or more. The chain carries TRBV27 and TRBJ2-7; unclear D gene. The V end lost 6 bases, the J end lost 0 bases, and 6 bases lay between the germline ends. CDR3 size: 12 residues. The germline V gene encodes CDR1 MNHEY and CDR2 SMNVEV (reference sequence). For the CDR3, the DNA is TGTGCCAGCAGAGGCAGCTCCTACGAGCAGTACTTC. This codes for CASRGSSYEQYF.

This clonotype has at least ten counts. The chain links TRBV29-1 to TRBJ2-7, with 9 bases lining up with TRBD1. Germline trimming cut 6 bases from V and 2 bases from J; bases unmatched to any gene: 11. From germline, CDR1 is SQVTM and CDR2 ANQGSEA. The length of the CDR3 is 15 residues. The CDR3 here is CSVPDGDREPYEQYF. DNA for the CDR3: TGCAGCGTGCCCGACGGGGACAGGGAACCCTACGAGCAGTACTTC.

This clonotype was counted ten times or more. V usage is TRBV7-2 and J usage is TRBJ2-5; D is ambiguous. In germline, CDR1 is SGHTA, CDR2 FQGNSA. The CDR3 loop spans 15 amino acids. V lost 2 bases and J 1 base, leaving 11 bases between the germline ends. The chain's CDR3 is CASSLFFTIQETQYF. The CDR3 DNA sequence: TGTGCCAGCAGCTTATTCTTCACCATCCAAGAGACCCAGTACTTC. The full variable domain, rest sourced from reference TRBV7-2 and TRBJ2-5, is GAGVSQSPSNKVTEKGKDVELRCDPISGHTALYWYRQSLGQGLEFLIYFQGNSAPDKSGLPSDRFSAERTGGSVSTLTIQRTQQEDSAVYLCASSLFFTIQETQYFGPGTRLLVL.

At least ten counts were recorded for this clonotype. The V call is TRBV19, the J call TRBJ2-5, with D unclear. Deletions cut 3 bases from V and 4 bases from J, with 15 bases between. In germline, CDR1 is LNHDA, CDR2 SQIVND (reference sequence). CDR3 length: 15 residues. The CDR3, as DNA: TGTGCCAGTAGTATCACCACCGGTCGCGTAGAGACCCAGTACTTC. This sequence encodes CASSITTGRVETQYF. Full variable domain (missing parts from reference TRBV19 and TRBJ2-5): DGGITQSPKYLFRKEGQNVTLSCEQNLNHDAMYWYRQDPGQGLRLIYYSQIVNDFQKGDIAEGYSVSREKKESFPLTVTSAQKNPTAFYLCASSITTGRVETQYFGPGTRLLVL.

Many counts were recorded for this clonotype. The CDR3 bases are TGCGCCAGCAGCTTGGGAGGGACAGGGGACGAGCAGTACTTC. Protein sequence: CASSLGGTGDEQYF. This chain uses TRBV5-1 with TRBJ2-7; 10 nucleotides line up with TRBD1. V lost 0 bases to trimming and J lost 5 bases; unmatched junction nucleotides: 2. This CDR3 is built from 14 residues. Per germline, CDR1 SGHRS and CDR2 YFSETQ.

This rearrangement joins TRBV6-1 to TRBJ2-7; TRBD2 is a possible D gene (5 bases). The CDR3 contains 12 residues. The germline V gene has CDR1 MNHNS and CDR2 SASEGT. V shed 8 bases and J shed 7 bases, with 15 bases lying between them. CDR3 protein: CASASSTGEQYF. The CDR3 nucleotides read TGTGCCAGCGCTAGTTCAACGGGGGAGCAGTACTTC.

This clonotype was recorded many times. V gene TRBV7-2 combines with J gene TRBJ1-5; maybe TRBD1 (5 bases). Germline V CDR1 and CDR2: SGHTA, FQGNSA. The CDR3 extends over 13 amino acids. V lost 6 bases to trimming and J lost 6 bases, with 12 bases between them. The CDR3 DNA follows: TGTGCCAGCAGTCCGGGGGGGGTTCAGCCCCAGCATTTT. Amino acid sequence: CASSPGGVQPQHF.

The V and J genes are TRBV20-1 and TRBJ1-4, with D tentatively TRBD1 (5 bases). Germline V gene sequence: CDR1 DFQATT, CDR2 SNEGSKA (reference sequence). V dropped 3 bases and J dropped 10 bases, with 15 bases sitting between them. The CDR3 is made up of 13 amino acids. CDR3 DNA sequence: TGCAGTGCTAGGCAGCAGGGTATGGGAAAACTGTTTTTT. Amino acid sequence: CSARQQGMGKLFF.

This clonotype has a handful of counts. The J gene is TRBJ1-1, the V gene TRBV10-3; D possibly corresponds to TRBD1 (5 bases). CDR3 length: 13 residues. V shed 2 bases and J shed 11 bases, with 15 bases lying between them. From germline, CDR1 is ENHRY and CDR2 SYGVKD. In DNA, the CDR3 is TGTGCCATCAGTGAGCCCTCCGGGGGGAGTGCTTTCTTT. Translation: CAISEPSGGSAFF.

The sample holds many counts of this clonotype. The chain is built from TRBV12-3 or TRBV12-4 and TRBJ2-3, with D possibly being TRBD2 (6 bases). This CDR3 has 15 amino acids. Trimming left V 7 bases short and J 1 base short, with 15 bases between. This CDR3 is CASTLWGEGTDTQYF. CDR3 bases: TGTGCCAGCACCCTATGGGGGGAGGGCACAGATACGCAGTATTTT.